The next 19 T cell receptor beta chains were all read from a single sample in a study of T-cell reconstitution after alpha-beta-depleted transplantation in children. Preparing the TCRbeta library involved the use of unique molecular identifiers. MiXCR, applied by TCRdb to the PCR reads, yields one record per CDR3 protein. The sample yields about 72,000 distinct CDR3 sequences, more than 5.5% seen once. Sequences were derived from PBMCs from the stem cell graft donor, sampled from the stem cell graft. These receptors all come from a human donor who donated a stem cell graft to a child with acute lymphoblastic leukemia.

Ten or more counts support this clonotype. The V call is TRBV7-9, the J call TRBJ1-5; 7 positions agree with TRBD1. There are 16 residues in the CDR3. The J segment lost 3 bases and the V segment lost 5 bases, leaving 10 bases of the junction unmatched. The germline V gene encodes CDR1 SEHNR and CDR2 FQNEAQ (reference sequence). The CDR3 DNA reads TGTGCCAGCAGCCCCGCTCAGGGGGTAGACAATCAGCCCCAGCATTTT. It codes for CASSPAQGVDNQPQHF.

V gene TRBV13 combines with J gene TRBJ2-7; unclear D gene. The CDR3 is made up of 13 amino acids. With 5 bases removed from V and 6 bases from J, the gap between germline ends came to 14 bases. Per germline, CDR1 PRHDT and CDR2 FYEKMQ (reference sequence). The CDR3 DNA reads TGTGCCAGCAGCCCCTCAACCCCGCTCGAGCAGTACTTC. It encodes CASSPSTPLEQYF.

This clonotype showed up many times. J is TRBJ1-3 and V is TRBV7-3; no firm D call. Trimming took off 5 bases at V and 0 bases at J, with 5 bases between the two ends. CDR1 and CDR2 from the germline V gene are SGHTA and FQGTGA. CDR3 length equals 13 residues. CDR3 loop: CASSKGSGNTIYF. The CDR3 coding sequence is TGTGCCAGCAGCAAAGGCTCTGGAAACACCATATATTTT.

The rearrangement links TRBV29-1 to TRBJ1-1; possible D gene TRBD1, 6 bases. CDR3 length: 14 residues. V was shortened by 7 bases and J by 3 bases, with 18 bases between the two germline ends. CDR1 is SQVTM and CDR2 is ANQGSEA in the germline V gene. The CDR3 nucleotides are TGCAGCGCCGACCAAACAGGGATGTACACTGAAGCTTTCTTT. It is translated as CSADQTGMYTEAFF.

This clonotype was picked up a small number of times. The chain recombines TRBV7-6 with TRBJ1-5; TRBD1 matches at 8 bases. CDR3 length equals 14 residues. J gave up 7 bases and V 5 bases, and 7 bases lay outside the gene matches. CDR1 SGHVS and CDR2 FNYEAQ come from the germline V gene. CDR3 residues: CASSPDREDQPQHF. Written as DNA, the CDR3 is TGTGCCAGCAGCCCGGACAGGGAAGACCAGCCCCAGCATTTT. Complete variable domain (other parts from reference TRBV7-6 and TRBJ1-5): GAGVSQSPRYKVTKRGQDVALRCDPISGHVSLYWYRQALGQGPEFLTYFNYEAQQDKSGLPNDRFSAERPEGSISTLTIQRTEQRDSAMYRCASSPDREDQPQHFGDGTRLSIL.

This clonotype was seen repeatedly, ten times or more. V usage is TRBV27 and J usage is TRBJ1-5, with TRBD1 matching over 11 bases. Germline V gene data show CDR1 as MNHEY and CDR2 as SMNVEV (reference sequence). The trim removed 8 bases at V and 4 bases at J, leaving 4 bases unmatched. This CDR3 is built from 14 residues. The CDR3 is CASGRDRGNQPQHF. CDR3 DNA sequence: TGTGCCAGCGGCCGGGACAGGGGGAATCAGCCCCAGCATTTT.

This clonotype was seen repeatedly, ten times or more. The rearrangement uses TRBV20-1 and TRBJ1-2; possible D gene TRBD1, 5 bases. CDR3 size: 13 residues. CDR1 is DFQATT, CDR2 SNEGSKA, per germline (reference sequence). The V and J ends lost 1 base and 0 bases respectively, with 6 bases between them. The CDR3 here is CSARGQPNYGYTF. The DNA for the CDR3 is TGCAGTGCTAGAGGACAGCCTAACTATGGCTACACCTTC.

This clonotype was counted ten times or more. V usage is TRBV25-1 and J usage is TRBJ2-7, with 10 bases that match TRBD1. The CDR3 totals 14 residues. Trimming took 3 bases from V and 3 from J; bases not matched to a gene: 2. Per germline, CDR1 MGHDK and CDR2 SYGVNS. The CDR3 region is CASSERDRGYEQYF. The DNA for the CDR3 is TGTGCCAGCAGTGAGCGGGACAGGGGCTACGAGCAGTACTTC.

This clonotype was counted ten times or more. This chain uses TRBV6-5 with TRBJ2-2; tentatively, D is TRBD1 (6 bases). Germline CDR1 MNHEY, CDR2 SVGAGI. The CDR3 is made up of 15 amino acids. Trimming took off 5 bases at V and 4 bases at J, with 14 bases between the two ends. The CDR3: CASSPGHVATGELFF. The CDR3 nucleotides read TGTGCCAGCAGTCCGGGACACGTCGCCACCGGGGAGCTGTTTTTT.

This clonotype was seen ten or more times. The V call is TRBV6-1, the J call TRBJ1-1; no reliable D call. From germline, CDR1 is MNHNS and CDR2 SASEGT. The V end lost 3 bases, the J end lost 6 bases, and 14 bases lay between the germline ends. This CDR3 contains 14 residues. Here the CDR3 reads CASSEGLASAEAFF. DNA of the CDR3: TGTGCCAGCAGTGAGGGTCTAGCAAGCGCTGAAGCTTTCTTT.

This clonotype was detected only a few times. V gene TRBV6-2 or TRBV6-3 combines with J gene TRBJ2-1; TRBD2 agrees at 10 bases. Germline CDR1 and CDR2: MNHEY and SVGEGT. The CDR3 length is 18 residues. V was clipped by 5 bases and J by 1 base; unmatched bases: 11. The CDR3 here is CASSPRGSGGSSYNEQFF. In DNA form, the CDR3 reads TGTGCCAGCAGTCCTCGTGGTAGCGGGGGGTCTTCCTACAATGAGCAGTTCTTC.

This clonotype was detected a few times. The rearrangement uses TRBV9 and TRBJ1-6; 8 nucleotides agree with TRBD1. Germline V CDR1 and CDR2: SGDLS, YYNGEE. This CDR3 contains 14 residues. Losses at the gene ends were 4 bases for V and 9 bases for J; bases not matched to a gene: 6. Written as DNA, the CDR3 is TGTGCCAGCAGCTCACAGGGGGGTAGTTCACCCCTCCACTTT. This encodes CASSSQGGSSPLHF.

The rearrangement links TRBV3-1 to TRBJ2-1; TRBD1 is a possible D gene (6 bases). The CDR3 length is 13 residues. The V gene lost 3 bases and the J gene lost 9 bases, with 12 bases spanning the gap. Germline lookup yields CDR1 LGHDT and CDR2 YNNKEL (reference sequence). The CDR3 sequence is CASSHSGALEQFF. Here the CDR3 DNA reads TGTGCCAGCAGCCATTCAGGGGCGCTTGAGCAGTTCTTC.

This clonotype was observed at least ten times. The chain is built from TRBV9 and TRBJ1-1, with D possibly TRBD1 on 6 matching bases. CDR1 is SGDLS and CDR2 is YYNGEE in the germline V gene. Trimming left V 4 bases short and J 10 bases short, with 14 bases between. This CDR3 region has 12 residues. The CDR3 DNA sequence: TGTGCCAGCAGCTCATCAGGGGCTGGAGCTTTCTTT. This codes for CASSSSGAGAFF.

The table lists this clonotype with many counts. V usage is TRBV7-2 and J usage is TRBJ1-5, with TRBD1 matching 8 bases. This CDR3 spans 14 amino acids. CDR1 is SGHTA and CDR2 is FQGNSA in the germline V gene. Unmatched junction bases numbered 6, after V lost 5 bases and J lost 6 bases. In DNA, the CDR3 is TGTGCCAGCAGCCATGACAGGGGAGGTCAGCCCCAGCATTTT. Protein product: CASSHDRGGQPQHF.

This clonotype has only a few counts. V and J are TRBV28 and TRBJ2-7; the D call may be TRBD1 or TRBD2 (5 bases each). Germline CDR1 is MDHEN and CDR2 is SYDVKM. The CDR3 sequence is 13 residues long. V was trimmed by 6 bases and J by 3 bases, leaving 12 bases between them. The CDR3 sequence is CASRGDGNYEQYF. In DNA form, the CDR3 reads TGTGCCAGCAGGGGGGACGGGAACTACGAGCAGTACTTC.

This clonotype was counted many times. At one of its ends the junction is not consistent with the germline gene, which may arise from a read error. J is TRBJ2-1 and V is TRBV24-1; tentatively, D is TRBD2 (5 bases). The CDR3 contains 17 residues. Germline CDR1 reads KGHDR; CDR2 reads SFDVKD. CDR3 DNA: TGTGCCACCGGTGATTTGCCGCTAGGGAGCTCCTACAATGAGCAGTTCTTC. Its translation is CATGDLPLGSSYNEQFF.

This clonotype has at least ten counts. V gene TRBV20-1 combines with J gene TRBJ1-2; 8 bases align to TRBD1. Germline V gene data show CDR1 as DFQATT and CDR2 as SNEGSKA (reference sequence). The CDR3 is 15 residues long. V was pared by 0 bases and J by 0 bases, with 3 bases of the junction left unmatched. The CDR3 coding sequence is TGCAGTGCTAGAGACGACAGGGGAGCTAACTATGGCTACACCTTC. The encoded protein is CSARDDRGANYGYTF.

The table lists this clonotype with many counts. The chain joins TRBV7-7 to TRBJ2-3; tentative D call: TRBD2 (6 bases). The germline gives CDR1 SSHAT, CDR2 FNYEAQ (reference sequence). The CDR3 has 15 residues. V lost 1 base to trimming and J lost 6 bases, with 14 bases between them. CDR3 amino acids: CASSLDGGRGDTQYF. Here the CDR3 DNA reads TGTGCCAGCAGCTTAGATGGCGGCCGGGGGGATACGCAGTATTTT. The whole variable domain, remainder taken from reference TRBV7-7 and TRBJ2-3, is GAGVSQSPRYKVTKRGQDVTLRCDPISSHATLYWYQQALGQGPEFLTYFNYEAQPDKSGLPSDRFSAERPEGSISTLTIQRTEQRDSAMYRCASSLDGGRGDTQYFGPGTRLTVL.